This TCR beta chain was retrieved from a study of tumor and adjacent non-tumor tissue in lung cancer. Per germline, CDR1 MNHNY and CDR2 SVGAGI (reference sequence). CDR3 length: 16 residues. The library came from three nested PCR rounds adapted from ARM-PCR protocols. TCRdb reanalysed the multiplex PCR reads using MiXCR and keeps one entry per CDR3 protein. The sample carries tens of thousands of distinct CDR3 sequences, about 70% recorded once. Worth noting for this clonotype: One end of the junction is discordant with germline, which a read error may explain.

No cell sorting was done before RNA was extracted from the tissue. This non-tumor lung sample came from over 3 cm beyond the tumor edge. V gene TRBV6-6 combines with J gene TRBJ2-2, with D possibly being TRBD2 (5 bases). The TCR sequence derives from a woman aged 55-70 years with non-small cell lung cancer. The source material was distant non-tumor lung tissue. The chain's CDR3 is CASHDLVGGDTGELLF. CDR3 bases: TGTGCCAGCCACGACTTGGTAGGAGGTGACACCGGGGAACTGCTTTTT.